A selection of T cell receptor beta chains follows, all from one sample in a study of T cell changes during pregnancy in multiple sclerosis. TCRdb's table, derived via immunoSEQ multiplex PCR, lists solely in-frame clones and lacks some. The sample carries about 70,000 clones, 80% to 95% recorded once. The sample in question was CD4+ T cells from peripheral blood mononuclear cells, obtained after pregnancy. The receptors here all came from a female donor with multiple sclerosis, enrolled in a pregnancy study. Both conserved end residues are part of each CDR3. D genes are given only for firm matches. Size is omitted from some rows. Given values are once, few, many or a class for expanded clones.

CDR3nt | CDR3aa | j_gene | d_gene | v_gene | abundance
TGCGCCAGCAGCCCCAGGGGCCCCCTAGCGGGCGTTGTCTACGAGCAGTACTTC | CASSPRGPLAGVVYEQYF | TRBJ2-7 | TRBD2 | TRBV5-1 | .
TGTGCCAGCAGTGTCCAAGCGGGGGTGGAGACCCAGTACTTC | CASSVQAGVETQYF | TRBJ2-5 | TRBD2 | TRBV28 | .
TGTGCCAGCAGCTCCCGGGACAGGGTCTTGCATGAGCAGTTCTTC | CASSSRDRVLHEQFF | TRBJ2-1 | TRBD1 | TRBV5-4 | .
TGCAGCGTTGTAAAACAGCAAGAGACCCAGTACTTC | CSVVKQQETQYF | TRBJ2-5 | . | TRBV29-1 | once
TGTGCCAGCAGCTTAGGGGAAACAGGGCTTACGCAGTATTTT | CASSLGETGLTQYF | TRBJ2-3 | . | TRBV7-9 | .
TGTGCCAGCAGTTACGAGGGGGACACTGAAGCTTTCTTT | CASSYEGDTEAFF | TRBJ1-1 | . | TRBV6-5 | .
TGTGCCAGCAGTTTCCGCACAGGGGGAACAGATACGCAGTATTTT | CASSFRTGGTDTQYF | TRBJ2-3 | TRBD1 | TRBV28 | once
TGTGCCTGGAGTGTTCAGGGGGCATCGGAATACTATGGCTACACCTTC | CAWSVQGASEYYGYTF | TRBJ1-2 | TRBD1 | TRBV30 | .
TGTGCCAGCAGCGTAGCGGGGGTAGGCACAGATACGCAGTATTTT | CASSVAGVGTDTQYF | TRBJ2-3 | TRBD2 | TRBV2 | .
TGTGCCAGCAGCCCCCGGGGACTGGGTGGCTCTGGAAACACCATATATTTT | CASSPRGLGGSGNTIYF | TRBJ1-3 | . | TRBV7-6 | .
TGTGCCAGCAGCTTTAGCGGGGGGTCTTTTTCAGCGAACACCGGGGAGCTGTTTTTT | CASSFSGGSFSANTGELFF | TRBJ2-2 | TRBD2 | TRBV13 | .
TGTGCCAGCAGTGAATGGCAATTGACTTCCTACGAGCAGTACTTC | CASSEWQLTSYEQYF | TRBJ2-7 | . | TRBV2 | .
TGCGCCAGCAGCTTGGCCCCGGGACACTCCTACGAGCAGTACTTC | CASSLAPGHSYEQYF | TRBJ2-7 | . | TRBV5-1 | .
TGTGCCAGTAGTATAGTAGGGACAGGGGATAGCAATCAGCCCCAGCATTTT | CASSIVGTGDSNQPQHF | TRBJ1-5 | TRBD1 | TRBV19 | .
TGTGCCAGCAGCGTAGGATTGGACAGGGGGCACACTGAAGCTTTCTTT | CASSVGLDRGHTEAFF | TRBJ1-1 | TRBD1 | TRBV9 | .
TGTGCCAGTAGTATGCGGACTAGCCCCACCGGGGAGCTGTTTTTT | CASSMRTSPTGELFF | TRBJ2-2 | TRBD2 | TRBV19 | .
TGTGCCAGTAGGGGCAGGACTAGCCGTAAATCGGGATACGAGCAGTACTTC | CASRGRTSRKSGYEQYF | TRBJ2-7 | TRBD2 | TRBV19 | .
TGTGCCAGCAGCGTAGCCGGACAGGCGAATAATTCACCCCTCCACTTT | CASSVAGQANNSPLHF | TRBJ1-6 | TRBD1 | TRBV9 | few
TGCGCCAGTACGAGGACAGGGGGCCCGGAGGAGGCCCAGCATTTT | CASTRTGGPEEAQHF | TRBJ1-5 | TRBD1 | TRBV5-1 | .
TGTGCCAGCAGCGTCGGACTAGCGGTGTACGAGCAGTACTTC | CASSVGLAVYEQYF | TRBJ2-7 | TRBD2 | TRBV7-8 | .
TGTGCCACCAGCAGAGAAGGGGGACATTCACCCCTCCACTTT | CATSREGGHSPLHF | TRBJ1-6 | . | TRBV15 | .
TGTGCCAGCAGCTTAGGTAGCCTCGGCCCTAATGAAAAACTGTTTTTT | CASSLGSLGPNEKLFF | TRBJ1-4 | . | TRBV7-9 | few
TGCGCCAGCAGAATGGGACAGGGCGCCTACGAGCAGTACTTC | CASRMGQGAYEQYF | TRBJ2-7 | TRBD1 | TRBV5-1 | .
TGCGCCAGCAGCTTAGAGGATCCCTACGAGCAGTACTTC | CASSLEDPYEQYF | TRBJ2-7 | . | TRBV5-1 | .
TGTGCCAGCAGTCCATCACAGGGGTCGGGCACTGAAGCTTTCTTT | CASSPSQGSGTEAFF | TRBJ1-1 | TRBD1 | TRBV6-5 | .
TGTGCCAGCAGTGACAGGGTAGGAGAGTTCACTGAAGCTTTCTTT | CASSDRVGEFTEAFF | TRBJ1-1 | TRBD1 | TRBV28 | .
TGTGCCAGCAGCCCCCGAGGGGGAGACTACAATGAGCAGTTCTTC | CASSPRGGDYNEQFF | TRBJ2-1 | . | TRBV9 | .
TGTGCCAGTAGAAGGGACAGGGATCATGAAAAACTGTTTTTT | CASRRDRDHEKLFF | TRBJ1-4 | TRBD1 | TRBV19 | .
TGTGCCAGCAGCATCCGGGGACAGTACAATGAGCAGTTCTTC | CASSIRGQYNEQFF | TRBJ2-1 | TRBD1 | TRBV9 | once
TGTGCCAGCAGCTCAGCGGGAGGGACTTCTGAAGCTTTCTTT | CASSSAGGTSEAFF | TRBJ1-1 | . | TRBV7-9 | .
TGTGCCAGCGCTTACAGGGGGCGGGTCACTGAAGCTTTCTTT | CASAYRGRVTEAFF | TRBJ1-1 | TRBD1 | TRBV28 | .
TGTGCCAGCTCAACCTTGGGGGGTGAGCAGTACTTC | CASSTLGGEQYF | TRBJ2-7 | . | TRBV18 | .
TGCGCCAGCAGCAAGACAGGGGCTGGAAACACCATATATTTT | CASSKTGAGNTIYF | TRBJ1-3 | TRBD1 | TRBV5-1 | .
TGTGCCAGCAGCGTACTTTCCTGGGTTCAGACGTCACAGAAATCTGGAAACACCATATATTTT | CASSVLSWVQTSQKSGNTIYF | TRBJ1-3 | . | TRBV13 | .
TGTGCCAGCAGTTTTACCTCGACTAGCGGGCGAAATGAGCAGTTCTTC | CASSFTSTSGRNEQFF | TRBJ2-1 | TRBD2 | TRBV27 | once
TGTGCCAGCTCACCACCACTAGCGGGAGGGGCGGGCTCCTACAATGAGCAGTTCTTC | CASSPPLAGGAGSYNEQFF | TRBJ2-1 | TRBD2 | TRBV18 | once
TGTGCCAGCAGCGTAGACGCGGGAGATGCCTACAATGAGCAGTTCTTC | CASSVDAGDAYNEQFF | TRBJ2-1 | TRBD2 | TRBV9 | once
TGTGCCAGCAGCTTAGGGGCCGGTACGCAGTATTTT | CASSLGAGTQYF | TRBJ2-3 | . | TRBV11-2 | .
TGTGCCATCAGGGGACAACGGAGCTCCTACAATGAGCAGTTCTTC | CAIRGQRSSYNEQFF | TRBJ2-1 | . | TRBV10-3 | .
TGTGCCAGCAGTGAATATAGGGGTGAGACCCAGTACTTC | CASSEYRGETQYF | TRBJ2-5 | . | TRBV25-1 | .
TGTGCCAGCCTTGGGGACAGGGGTAACTACGAGCAGTACTTC | CASLGDRGNYEQYF | TRBJ2-7 | TRBD1 | TRBV2 | .
TGTGCCAGCAGCTTATCAGGGGCTATAGATACGCAGTATTTT | CASSLSGAIDTQYF | TRBJ2-3 | . | TRBV11-2 | .
TGTGCCAGTAGTCCCAACAGTCCCAATCAGCCCCAGCATTTT | CASSPNSPNQPQHF | TRBJ1-5 | . | TRBV19 | .
TGTGCCAGCAGCATGACAGGGGTAGAGGAGACCCAGTACTTC | CASSMTGVEETQYF | TRBJ2-5 | TRBD1 | TRBV5-6 | .
TGTGCCAGCTCACCACCTGTGGGGGAGGCCCAGCATTTT | CASSPPVGEAQHF | TRBJ1-5 | . | TRBV18 | .
TGTGCCAGTAGTATCGGACAGGGTGGGAGTGGCTACACCTTC | CASSIGQGGSGYTF | TRBJ1-2 | TRBD1 | TRBV19 | .
TGTGCCAGCAGCGATCCCGGGGACTCCTACGAGCAGTACTTC | CASSDPGDSYEQYF | TRBJ2-7 | . | TRBV7-2 | .
TGTGCCAGCAGTGATGGTCCGGGGAACTCACCCCTCCACTTT | CASSDGPGNSPLHF | TRBJ1-6 | . | TRBV6-1 | once
TGTGCCACCAGGACCCCTAGCGGGAGGCCTCCCGGGGAGCTGTTTTTT | CATRTPSGRPPGELFF | TRBJ2-2 | TRBD2 | TRBV15 | once
TGTGCCAGCAGCTTTGGGGGGCGGGAGGGCCAGGAGACCCAGTACTTC | CASSFGGREGQETQYF | TRBJ2-5 | TRBD2 | TRBV7-6 | .
TGCAGCGTTAACCCTACAGGGATTGACTATGGCTACACCTTC | CSVNPTGIDYGYTF | TRBJ1-2 | . | TRBV29-1 | few
TGTGCCAGCAGCCCAGACAGGGATGGCGGCTACACCTTC | CASSPDRDGGYTF | TRBJ1-2 | TRBD1 | TRBV6-5 | .
TGTGCCTGGGGGAAACAGGAGCCCCAGCATTTT | CAWGKQEPQHF | TRBJ1-5 | . | TRBV30 | .
TGTGCCTGGAGTGCGTCCAAAAACATTCAGTACTTC | CAWSASKNIQYF | TRBJ2-4 | . | TRBV30 | .
TGCGCCAGCAGCTTGGAGGGCGGGAGCACTGAAGCTTTCTTT | CASSLEGGSTEAFF | TRBJ1-1 | . | TRBV5-1 | .
TGTGCCACCTCGCCCCAGGGAATTCGCTACGAGCAGTACTTC | CATSPQGIRYEQYF | TRBJ2-7 | . | TRBV19 | .
TGTGCCAGCAGCTCACGGGACAGACCTTACAGCGAGCAGTACTTC | CASSSRDRPYSEQYF | TRBJ2-7 | TRBD1 | TRBV11-2 | .